Each of the 27 T cell receptor beta chains below was sequenced from the same sample in a study of neoadjuvant nivolumab and ipilimumab in lung cancer. TCRdb's copy holds only in-frame clones and misses some; the assay was immunoSEQ multiplex PCR. The data contain 4,000 or so clones, roughly four fifths of them singletons. The sample here was normal lung tissue adjacent to the tumor, taken after neoadjuvant nivolumab, alone or with ipilimumab, at or shortly before surgery. All receptors come from an adult with non-small cell lung cancer. Some clones in this sample may be carry-over from other donors' samples.

The genes are TRBV29-1 and TRBJ2-2; weak D call: TRBD1 (8 bases). V lost 5 bases, J lost 4 bases, and 11 bases lay in between. The germline V gene encodes CDR1 SQVTM and CDR2 ANQGSEA. The CDR3 runs 13 residues. CDR3 nucleotides: TGCAGCGTTAACAGGGGGGGCACCGGGGAGCTGTTTTTT. Its protein product is CSVNRGGTGELFF.

This clone has a single count. The chain recombines TRBV4-1 with TRBJ2-6; TRBD2 is a possible D gene (6 bases). CDR3 length equals 16 residues. Germline loops: CDR1 MGHRA, CDR2 YSYEKL. Trimming pared 0 bases from V and 2 bases from J, leaving 8 bases between. The CDR3 DNA is TGCGCCAGCAGCCAAGAGGAGGGAGCTGGGGCCAACGTCCTGACTTTC. As protein: CASSQEEGAGANVLTF.

The gene calls are TRBV6-5 and TRBJ2-5, with D tentatively TRBD2 (5 bases). The CDR3 contains 13 residues. With 5 bases removed from V and 5 bases from J, the gap between germline ends came to 12 bases. Per the germline V gene, CDR1 is MNHEY and CDR2 is SVGAGI. Here the CDR3 reads CASSGDTGETQYF. For the CDR3, the DNA is TGTGCCAGCAGTGGGGATACGGGGGAGACCCAGTACTTC.

This chain uses TRBV5-4 with TRBJ1-2; 9 bases are a match to TRBD1. The CDR3 contains 16 residues. Germline CDR1 reads SGHNT; CDR2 reads YYREEE (reference sequence). With 2 bases clipped from V and 8 bases from J, the junction kept 13 bases outside the gene matches. The CDR3 bases are TGTGCCAGCAGCTTTGGTGCGGACAGGGGCGTACTCGGCTACACCTTC. Residues: CASSFGADRGVLGYTF.

The gene calls are TRBV29-1 and TRBJ2-1; no firm D call. The germline V and J ends were trimmed by 2 bases and 15 bases, with 14 bases remaining between them. The germline V gene has CDR1 SQVTM and CDR2 ANQGSEA. The CDR3 has 11 residues. The CDR3 loop reads CSVEKSRTRFF. The DNA of the CDR3 is TGCAGCGTTGAAAAGTCAAGGACGCGGTTCTTC.

V usage is TRBV7-9 and J usage is TRBJ2-7; 8 bases are shared with TRBD2. The CDR3 covers 13 residues. Germline loops: CDR1 SEHNR, CDR2 FQNEAQ (reference sequence). Germline trimming cut 7 bases from V and 6 bases from J; bases unmatched to any gene: 8. The CDR3: CASTPGGAFEQYF. The CDR3 nucleotides are TGTGCCAGCACCCCGGGGGGGGCCTTCGAGCAGTACTTC.

The chain is built from TRBV25-1 and TRBJ2-7, with 8 bases identical to TRBD2. V shed 3 bases and J 6 bases; nucleotides not matched to a gene: 10. This CDR3 contains 15 residues. Germline CDR1 reads MGHDK; CDR2 reads SYGVNS. CDR3 nucleotide sequence: TGTGCCAGCAGTGAGGGGCGGGAGGAGGTCGGCGAGCAGTACTTC. It specifies CASSEGREEVGEQYF.

V gene TRBV5-4 combines with J gene TRBJ2-7; 7 nucleotides line up with TRBD1. J gave up 3 bases and V 4 bases, and 13 bases lay outside the gene matches. Germline loops: CDR1 SGHNT, CDR2 YYREEE (reference sequence). The CDR3 has 16 amino acids. The CDR3, as DNA: TGTGCCAGCAGCGCGACAGGGCTGGGTCCCCACTACGAGCAGTACTTC. Its translation is CASSATGLGPHYEQYF.

This clone was observed once. The chain recombines TRBV5-1 with TRBJ2-7; D perhaps matches TRBD2 (6 bases). With 6 bases removed from V and 0 bases from J, the gap between germline ends came to 10 bases. This CDR3 spans 13 amino acids. Germline CDR1 SGHRS, CDR2 YFSETQ. This CDR3 reads CASKVSGSYEQYF. CDR3 DNA sequence: TGCGCCAGCAAGGTTAGCGGCTCCTACGAGCAGTACTTC.

V is TRBV7-8 and J is TRBJ2-7, with D tentatively TRBD1 (6 bases). CDR1 is SGHVS, CDR2 FQNEAQ, per germline. Trimming removed 0 bases at V and 0 bases at J, with 12 bases between. The CDR3 is 16 amino acids. Here the CDR3 reads CASSLAFRQDSYEQYF. CDR3 coding DNA: TGTGCCAGCAGCTTAGCATTTAGACAGGACTCCTACGAGCAGTACTTC. Using reference TRBV7-8 and TRBJ2-7 for the parts outside the CDR3, the full variable domain is GAGVSQSPRYKVAKRGQDVALRCDPISGHVSLFWYQQALGQGPEFLTYFQNEAQLDKSGLPSDRFFAERPEGSVSTLKIQRTQQEDSAVYLCASSLAFRQDSYEQYFGPGTRLTVT.

V and J are TRBV11-1 and TRBJ1-5; D is ambiguous. The V gene's germline CDR1 is SGHAT and CDR2 FQDESV (reference sequence). The CDR3 spans 13 residues. V was pared by 1 base and J by 4 bases, with 5 bases between. DNA of the CDR3: TGTGCCAGCAGCTTAGAGGAAAATCAGCCCCAGCATTTT. Translation: CASSLEENQPQHF. The entire variable domain, with the rest obtained from reference TRBV11-1 and TRBJ1-5, is as follows: EAEVAQSPRYKITEKSQAVAFWCDPISGHATLYWYRQILGQGPELLVQFQDESVVDDSQLPKDRFSAERLKGVDSTLKIQPAELGDSAMYLCASSLEENQPQHFGDGTRLSIL.

The chain couples TRBV27 to TRBJ2-1; perhaps TRBD2 as D (6 bases). Germline values: CDR1 MNHEY, CDR2 SMNVEV (reference sequence). The V gene lost 1 base and the J gene lost 0 bases, with 16 bases spanning the gap. There are 18 residues in the CDR3. CDR3 bases: TGTGCCAGCAGTTTATATTACGGCGGGGTCAGCTCCTACAATGAGCAGTTCTTC. Encoded protein: CASSLYYGGVSSYNEQFF.

The V and J genes are TRBV4-3 and TRBJ2-2; TRBD1 matches at 11 bases. CDR1 LGHNA and CDR2 YSLEER come from the germline V gene. The CDR3 runs to 16 residues. The V gene end was trimmed by 4 bases and the J gene end by 1 base; junction bases not matched to a gene: 2. This CDR3 reads CASSPGTGGNTGELFF. The CDR3 nucleotides read TGCGCCAGCAGCCCCGGGACAGGGGGGAACACCGGGGAGCTGTTTTTT.

The chain uses TRBV5-1 and TRBJ1-5; 7 bases line up with TRBD1. The CDR3 loop spans 13 amino acids. V was pared by 4 bases and J by 5 bases, with 3 bases of the junction left unmatched. In germline, CDR1 is SGHRS, CDR2 YFSETQ. The CDR3 DNA reads TGCGCCAGCAGCACTACAGGGGATCAGCCCCAGCATTTT. This gives the protein CASSTTGDQPQHF.

The chain has TRBV4-1 and TRBJ2-1; 10 nucleotides match TRBD2. Germline V gene sequence: CDR1 MGHRA, CDR2 YSYEKL. The CDR3 length is 17 residues. J lost 0 bases, V lost 3 bases, and 5 bases had no gene match. The CDR3 nucleotides are TGCGCCAGCAGCCAGACTAGCGGGCTAGACTCCTACAATGAGCAGTTCTTC. Translation gives CASSQTSGLDSYNEQFF.

The V gene is TRBV2, the J gene TRBJ1-2; possibly TRBD1 for D (6 bases). The CDR3 spans 12 residues. The germline V gene encodes CDR1 SNHLY and CDR2 FYNNEI. The V gene lost 5 bases and the J gene lost 6 bases, with 10 bases spanning the gap. CDR3 sequence: CASSIQGNGYTF. DNA of the CDR3: TGTGCCAGCAGTATACAGGGAAATGGCTACACCTTC. The full variable domain, completed using reference TRBV2 and TRBJ1-2, is EPEVTQTPSHQVTQMGQEVILRCVPISNHLYFYWYRQILGQKVEFLVSFYNNEISEKSEIFDDQFSVERPDGSNFTLKIRSTKLEDSAMYFCASSIQGNGYTFGSGTRLTVV.

CDR3 region: CASSHRDRGQSGELFF. CDR3 DNA: TGTGCCAGCAGCCACCGGGACAGGGGGCAATCCGGGGAGCTGTTTTTT. V gene TRBV7-2 combines with J gene TRBJ2-2, with TRBD1 matching 12 bases. This CDR3 is 16 amino acids long. Losses at the gene ends were 5 bases for V and 6 bases for J; bases not matched to a gene: 7. Germline CDR1 and CDR2: SGHTA and FQGNSA.

This chain links TRBV30 with TRBJ2-2, with D perhaps given as TRBD1 or TRBD2 (6 bases each). Germline V CDR1 and CDR2: GTSNPN, SVGIG (reference sequence). The CDR3 length is 12 residues. The V gene lost 4 bases and the J gene lost 5 bases, with 8 bases spanning the gap. DNA of the CDR3: TGTGCCTGGAAGGGGGGAACCGGGGAGCTGTTTTTT. Translating it yields CAWKGGTGELFF.

The V and J genes are TRBV29-1 and TRBJ1-2; no firm D call. Trimming pared 6 bases from V and 6 bases from J, leaving 11 bases between. CDR1 SQVTM and CDR2 ANQGSEA come from the germline V gene. The CDR3 covers 11 residues. The CDR3 DNA reads TGCAGCGTCGTGGCTGGTGATGGCTACACCTTC. Its protein is CSVVAGDGYTF.

The chain combines TRBV4-1 with TRBJ2-7; D perhaps matches TRBD2 (6 bases). The CDR3 length is 17 residues. Germline CDR1 is MGHRA and CDR2 is YSYEKL. Between the trimmed V and J ends, which lost 2 bases and 2 bases, there was a span of 19 bases. The DNA for the CDR3 is TGCGCCAGCAGCCAATTATGGGTGGGCGGGGCCACCTACGAGCAGTACTTC. Translation gives CASSQLWVGGATYEQYF.

This clone came up a few times. This chain links TRBV15 with TRBJ1-2; 9 bases are shared with TRBD1. The trim removed 0 bases at V and 8 bases at J, leaving 4 bases unmatched. This CDR3 is 14 amino acids long. Germline assignment: CDR1 LNHNV and CDR2 YYDKDF (reference sequence). CDR3 sequence: CATSRDPGQGGYTF. DNA for the CDR3: TGTGCCACCAGCAGAGACCCTGGACAGGGGGGCTACACCTTC.

The chain is built from TRBV5-1 and TRBJ1-3, with a possible D match to TRBD1 (5 bases). The CDR3 loop spans 14 amino acids. Deletions cut 0 bases from V and 2 bases from J, with 6 bases between. Germline CDR1 is SGHRS and CDR2 is YFSETQ. The CDR3 is CASSLEQAGNTIYF. The CDR3 coding sequence is TGCGCCAGCAGCTTGGAACAGGCTGGAAACACCATATATTTT.

The V call is TRBV5-4, the J call TRBJ2-3, with D maybe TRBD1 (5 bases). There are 17 residues in the CDR3. The V gene's germline CDR1 is SGHNT and CDR2 YYREEE (reference sequence). Trimming removed 0 bases from V and 1 base from J, with 15 bases in between. The CDR3 nucleotides are TGTGCCAGCAGCTTGGAGCCAGGGTATACGGGCACAGATACGCAGTATTTT. This gives the protein CASSLEPGYTGTDTQYF.

This sequence joins TRBV6-1 and TRBJ2-7; D is possibly TRBD1 or TRBD2 (5 bases each). The germline CDR1 and CDR2 sequences are MNHNS and SASEGT. CDR3 length: 17 amino acids. V lost 0 bases, J lost 0 bases, and 15 bases lay in between. The chain's CDR3 is CASSEAVEWGPSYEQYF. The CDR3, as DNA: TGTGCCAGCAGTGAAGCGGTCGAGTGGGGACCCTCCTACGAGCAGTACTTC.

CDR3 bases: TGCGCCAGCAGCCAAGATCTAGGGATCTCGGGGGGGTGGTCACCCCTCCACTTT. It is translated as CASSQDLGISGGWSPLHF. V usage is TRBV4-3 and J usage is TRBJ1-6; the D gene is possibly TRBD1 (5 bases). V lost 0 bases and J lost 10, with 22 bases in between. Germline lookup yields CDR1 LGHNA and CDR2 YSLEER. This CDR3 region has 18 residues.

V gene TRBV7-6 combines with J gene TRBJ2-1, with 7 nucleotides matching TRBD2. CDR3 size: 16 residues. Germline CDR1 and CDR2: SGHVS and FNYEAQ. V shed 4 bases, J shed 5 bases, and the junction held 11 bases outside the gene matches. The CDR3 loop is CASSSEGLMANNEQFF. The CDR3 DNA follows: TGTGCCAGCAGCTCGGAGGGACTAATGGCCAACAATGAGCAGTTCTTC.

J is TRBJ2-3 and V is TRBV6-4; TRBD2 matches 11 bases. The length of the CDR3 is 15 residues. The V gene's germline CDR1 is MRHNA and CDR2 SNTAGT. V was pared by 0 bases and J by 4 bases, with 0 bases of the junction left unmatched. In DNA, the CDR3 is TGTGCCAGCAGTGACTCTAGCGGGGGGGCAGATACGCAGTATTTT. Translation gives CASSDSSGGADTQYF.